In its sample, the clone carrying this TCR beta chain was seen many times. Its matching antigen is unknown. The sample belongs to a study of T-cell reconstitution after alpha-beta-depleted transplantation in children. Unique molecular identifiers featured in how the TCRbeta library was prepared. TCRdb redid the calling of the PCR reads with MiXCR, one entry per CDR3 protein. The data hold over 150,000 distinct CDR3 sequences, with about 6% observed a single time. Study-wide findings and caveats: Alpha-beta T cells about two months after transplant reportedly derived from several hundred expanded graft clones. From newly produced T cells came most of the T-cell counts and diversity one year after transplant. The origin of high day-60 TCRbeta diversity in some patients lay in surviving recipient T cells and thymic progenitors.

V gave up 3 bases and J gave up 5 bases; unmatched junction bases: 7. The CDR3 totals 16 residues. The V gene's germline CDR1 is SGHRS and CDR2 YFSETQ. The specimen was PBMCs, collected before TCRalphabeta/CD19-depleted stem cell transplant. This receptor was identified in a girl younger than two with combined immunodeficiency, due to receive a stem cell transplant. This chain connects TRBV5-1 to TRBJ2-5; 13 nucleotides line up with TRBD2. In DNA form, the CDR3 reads TGCGCCAGCAGCTCGGACCGACTAGCGGGGGGTGAGACCCAGTACTTC. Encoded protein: CASSSDRLAGGETQYF.